This T cell receptor beta chain was sequenced during a study of CD8+ T cells in alopecia areata. Study-level findings and limits: Higher clonality was seen in lesional scalp than in normal scalp, especially in alopecia totalis/universalis. Among patients, TCR sharing was less clear than in mice, a difference possibly due in part to HLA diversity in the patient population.

The germline V gene has CDR1 SGHTA and CDR2 FQGNSA. V lost 5 bases and J lost 5, with 10 bases in between. The CDR3 has 13 residues. About this clone: Its antigen remains unidentified.

Extraction and reverse transcription of RNA yielded cDNA as the sequencing template. TCRdb keeps only in-frame clones here, not all; method: immunoSEQ multiplex PCR. The repertoire holds fewer than 150,000 clones, with 55% to 80% as singletons. The sample comprised CD4+ T cells sorted from blood. The rearrangement joins TRBV7-2 to TRBJ2-1, with TRBD2 as a possible D gene (5 bases). The sequence was obtained from a human donor in good health. The CDR3 sequence is CASSTRPNNEQFF. The CDR3 region has the DNA TGTGCCAGCAGCACTAGACCAAACAATGAGCAGTTCTTC.